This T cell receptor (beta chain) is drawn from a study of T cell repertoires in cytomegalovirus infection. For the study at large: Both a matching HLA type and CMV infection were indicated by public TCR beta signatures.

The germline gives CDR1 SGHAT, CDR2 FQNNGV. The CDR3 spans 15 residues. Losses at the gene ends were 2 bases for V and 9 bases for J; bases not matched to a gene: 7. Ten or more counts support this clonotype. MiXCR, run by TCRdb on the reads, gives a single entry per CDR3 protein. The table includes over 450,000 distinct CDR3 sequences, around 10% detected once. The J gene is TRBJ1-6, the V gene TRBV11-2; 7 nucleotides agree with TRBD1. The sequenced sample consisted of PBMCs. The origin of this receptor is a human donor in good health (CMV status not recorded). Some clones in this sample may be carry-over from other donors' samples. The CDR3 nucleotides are TGTGCCAGCAGCTTACTGCAGGGGGGGAGTTCACCCCTCCACTTT. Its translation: CASSLLQGGSSPLHF.